This T cell receptor beta chain stems from a study of identical twins (dated by TCRdb to about 2016). As for the study more broadly: To test whether fetal clonotypes persist, this study deep-sequenced TCR alpha and beta repertoires from monozygotic twins, from unrelated adults of various ages, and from cord blood. To rule out contamination, replicate twin experiments were performed at different times with different library preparation protocols. The investigation overall reported the following: Fewer insertions were carried by abundant cord blood beta clonotypes, a similar but weaker trend appeared in young adult naive repertoires, and no such trend appeared in memory repertoires. The excess sharing between twins in beta out-of-frame sequences was weaker because fewer shared sequences reduced the signal-to-noise ratio. Invariant T cells such as MAIT and iNKT could partly confound zero-insertion analyses, although diverse VJ usage argued against such confounding for most clonotypes. Because the same donors could not be followed over many years, the conclusions relied on cross-sectional statistical analysis. Out-of-frame TCR alpha sharing in monozygotic twins was systematically underestimated by recombination models, whereas sharing between unrelated individuals was in agreement with the recombination models. Compared with coincidental sharing between unrelated individuals, an excess of low generation-probability sequences was observed among out-of-frame TCR alpha sequences shared between twins.

About this clonotype itself: It lacks a known antigen. Base quality data are lacking; no much larger clone is found one base away.

CDR1 and CDR2 (DFQATT, SNEGSKA) derive from the germline V gene (reference sequence). Deletion took 5 bases off V and 4 bases off J, with a span of 14 bases between the germline ends. There are 14 amino acids in the CDR3, from cysteine to phenylalanine inclusive. The kept DNA is CDR3 alone, 42 bases in frame from the first base. All donors were healthy Caucasians. The twin cohort consisted of three pairs of female monozygotic twins, all aged about 18 to 30 years. CD4+ and CD8+ T cell populations were isolated with positive isolation kits from Invitrogen. Libraries were constructed by 5' RACE. TCRdb names Illumina HiSeq 2000 as the instrument used. A universal primer binding site was added through template switching, and the final cDNA carried a unique molecular identifier so that TCR cDNA molecules could be counted accurately. Specific primers in the conserved constant-segment region were used to synthesize first-strand cDNA for TCR alpha and beta chains. To control for contamination, each cDNA library was double barcoded with a SMART-Mk sample barcode plus Illumina barcodes. Two successive PCR steps introduced TruSeq adapter sequences along with Illumina sample barcodes. Sequencing of the TCR alpha and beta cDNA libraries was done on the Illumina HiSeq platform using custom primers. For the original study's pipeline: Unique molecular identifiers were extracted from raw reads with MiGEC, and CDR3 positions were determined with MiXCR. For each individual, recombination models were inferred using an EM algorithm with the repgenHMM and IGoR tools. Shared clonotype analysis was performed with the tcR package in R, normalizing sharing by the product of cloneset sizes. To study raw recombination without the effects of thymic and clonal selection, out-of-frame nonproductive sequences were analyzed. TCRdb cleaned the public reads at Q25 with fastp, built clones with MiXCR and kept in-frame beta chains. Merged by CDR3 protein, the rows form single entries marked with the most common genes and DNA. The V and J calls were determined by TCRdb, not by the authors. Here the sample has approximately 470,000 distinct CDR3 sequences; over 12% occur a single time. Together, the top ten hold approximately 0.52% of the sample.

These data were also reused for a study on yellow fever vaccine responses in identical twins. Reported in the second study: The T cell response to vaccination in identical twins was reported by the authors to appear partly convergent and partly personalized. The study precisely tracked vaccine-responding T cell clones in identical twins.

Sequenced input: CD4+ T cells sorted from blood. This sequence originates from a woman aged 18-29 years in good health. The rearranged chain carries TRBV20-1 and TRBJ2-2, and TRBD1 may be the D gene, going by 6 matching bases. The CDR3: CSAGTRGGTGELFF. The nucleotide sequence reads as follows: TGCAGTGCTGGCACCAGGGGTGGCACCGGGGAGCTGTTTTTT.